This T cell receptor (beta chain) was obtained from a study of siplizumab effects on memory and regulatory T cells. Findings and limits, study-wide: Alloreactive sequences that could be traced to unstimulated CD4+ memory cells showed a significant reduction under siplizumab. Relative to controls at around 29%, mappable alloreactive CD4+ clones exhibited a mean Treg-derived proportion of roughly 69% with siplizumab. The study did not confirm that proliferating Tregs from siplizumab cultures were suppressive. The diversity of naive T cells seemed greater than that of memory cells, and their alloresponse contribution seemed major.

TCRdb keeps only in-frame clones here, not all; method: immunoSEQ multiplex PCR. In the table there are 75,000 to 100,000 clones, roughly 94% of which are singletons. V lost 2 bases and J lost 2, with 20 bases in between. This CDR3 contains 17 residues. Germline assignment: CDR1 GTSNPN and CDR2 SVGIG (reference sequence). About this clone itself: The antigen is not known.

The specimen was non-Treg CD4+ T cells sorted from blood. The TCR comes from a human donor in good health. The chain is built from TRBV30 and TRBJ2-3, with TRBD2 as a possible D gene (5 bases). Here the CDR3 reads CAWSPPSPKTYTDTQYF. DNA for the CDR3: TGTGCCTGGAGTCCCCCTAGCCCCAAAACGTACACAGATACGCAGTATTTT. Together with reference TRBV30 and TRBJ2-3, the CDR3 gives the full variable domain: SQTIHQWPATLVQPVGSPLSLECTVEGTSNPNLYWYRQAAGRGLQLLFYSVGIGQISSEVPQNLSASRPQDRQFILSSKKLLLSDSGFYLCAWSPPSPKTYTDTQYFGPGTRLTVL.